What follows are 11 T cell receptor beta chains derived from one specimen sequenced in a study of beta chain features in type 1 diabetes. Sequencing targeted expressed TCRB transcripts, as all isolated RNA had been reverse transcribed. Produced via immunoSEQ multiplex PCR; TCRdb's table is partial and in-frame only. The sample carries approximately 340,000 clones, about 15% recorded once. The source material was naive CD4+ T cells from blood. Receptor source: a woman under 30 in good health.

This clone has a handful of counts. The CDR3 loop is CASSLGGLWREGNEQFF. In nucleotides, the CDR3 is TGTGCCAGCAGCTTAGGTGGCCTCTGGCGGGAGGGAAATGAGCAGTTCTTC. V is TRBV7-8 and J is TRBJ2-1; 9 nucleotides agree with TRBD2. The CDR3 covers 17 residues. Germline CDR1 SGHVS, CDR2 FQNEAQ. V lost 1 base, J lost 7 bases, and 11 bases stayed unmatched.

V gene TRBV30 combines with J gene TRBJ2-3; TRBD1 matches at 8 bases. The germline CDR1 and CDR2 sequences are GTSNPN and SVGIG (reference sequence). This CDR3 has 13 amino acids. The J segment lost 5 bases and the V segment lost 4 bases, leaving 5 bases of the junction unmatched. The CDR3 spells CAWTIDRGDTQYF. The CDR3 nucleotides read TGTGCCTGGACCATCGACAGGGGAGATACGCAGTATTTT.

This clone has a handful of counts. The rearrangement joins TRBV30 to TRBJ2-1; no clear D. Germline lookup yields CDR1 GTSNPN and CDR2 SVGIG (reference sequence). V gave up 4 bases and J gave up 3 bases, with 13 bases separating them. This CDR3 spans 14 amino acids. CDR3 nucleotides: TGTGCCTGGATTTCTCAGCGACTCTACAATGAGCAGTTCTTC. Translating gives CAWISQRLYNEQFF. Supplemented by reference TRBV30 and TRBJ2-1, the full variable domain reads SQTIHQWPATLVQPVGSPLSLECTVEGTSNPNLYWYRQAAGRGLQLLFYSVGIGQISSEVPQNLSASRPQDRQFILSSKKLLLSDSGFYLCAWISQRLYNEQFFGPGTRLTVL.

The chain is built from TRBV7-2 and TRBJ2-5, with 8 bases lining up with TRBD2. The length of the CDR3 is 17 residues. Germline trimming cut 5 bases from V and 0 bases from J; bases unmatched to any gene: 11. Germline CDR1 is SGHTA and CDR2 is FQGNSA. The chain's CDR3 is CASSPRGSGTHQETQYF. The DNA of the CDR3 is TGTGCCAGCAGCCCGCGGGGTAGCGGGACCCACCAAGAGACCCAGTACTTC.

The genes are TRBV7-2 and TRBJ2-2; TRBD2 aligns across 8 bases. The V and J ends lost 2 bases and 5 bases, in that order; junction bases with no gene match: 4. This CDR3 has 15 amino acids. The V gene's germline CDR1 is SGHTA and CDR2 FQGNSA. The CDR3 DNA reads TGTGCCAGCAGCTTAAGCGGGAGTCAGACCGGGGAGCTGTTTTTT. As protein: CASSLSGSQTGELFF.

This clone came up a few times. The genes are TRBV23-1 and TRBJ2-5; 7 bases agree with TRBD1. The J call is uncertain, as TRBJ2-7 better fits the DNA end. TRBV23-1 is annotated as an ORF whose role is uncertain. CDR3 length: 14 amino acids. CDR3 DNA: TGCGCCAGCAGTCGCCCGGGACAGTCCTACGAGCAGTACTTC. It encodes CASSRPGQSYEQYF.

This clone has a handful of counts. Here the CDR3 reads CASSVRLAGETQYF. The CDR3 region has the DNA TGTGCCAGCAGCGTGCGGCTAGCGGGGGAGACCCAGTACTTC. V gene TRBV9 combines with J gene TRBJ2-5, with 9 bases fitting TRBD2. V lost 2 bases and J lost 5; bases outside the gene matches: 4. This CDR3 comprises 14 residues. CDR1 is SGDLS, CDR2 YYNGEE, per germline.

J is TRBJ1-5 and V is TRBV5-6; 9 nucleotides line up with TRBD1. V shed 4 bases and J 6 bases; nucleotides not matched to a gene: 11. CDR1 and CDR2 (germline): SGHDT, YYEEEE. This CDR3 spans 16 amino acids. The DNA for the CDR3 is TGTGCCAGCAGCCTGATGGACAGGGGAAGTACTCAGCCCCAGCATTTT. Translation: CASSLMDRGSTQPQHF. The entire variable domain, with the rest obtained from reference TRBV5-6 and TRBJ1-5, is as follows: DAGVTQSPTHLIKTRGQQVTLRCSPKSGHDTVSWYQQALGQGPQFIFQYYEEEERQRGNFPDRFSGHQFPNYSSELNVNALLLGDSALYLCASSLMDRGSTQPQHFGDGTRLSIL.

The sample holds a few counts of this clone. This chain uses TRBV4-3 with TRBJ2-5; TRBD2 aligns across 10 bases. From germline, CDR1 is LGHNA and CDR2 YSLEER. The CDR3 loop spans 17 amino acids. The V and J ends lost 4 bases and 5 bases, in that order; junction bases with no gene match: 13. The CDR3 region has the DNA TGCGCCAGCAGCCTCACCCCTCATCTAGCGGGAGTTGAGACCCAGTACTTC. Translating gives CASSLTPHLAGVETQYF.

V is TRBV5-4 and J is TRBJ2-5; the match to TRBD2 covers 8 bases. There are 15 residues in the CDR3. CDR1 is SGHNT, CDR2 YYREEE, per germline (reference sequence). The junction had 8 bases not matched to a gene; V was cut back by 3 bases and J by 4 bases. CDR3 nucleotides: TGTGCCAGCAGCTCGGGGTCTAGCGGGCGAGAGACCCAGTACTTC. Its translation: CASSSGSSGRETQYF.

The rearrangement joins TRBV6-5 to TRBJ2-7; D possibly corresponds to TRBD1 (6 bases). The V and J ends lost 6 bases and 5 bases respectively, with 14 bases between them. CDR3 size: 13 residues. Germline V CDR1 and CDR2: MNHEY, SVGAGI. CDR3 sequence (DNA): TGTGCCAGCAGCAACGGACAGATCAACGAGCAGTACTTC. Translating gives CASSNGQINEQYF.